The present T cell receptor (beta chain) was sequenced within a study of response to subunit inactivated influenza vaccine. TCRdb independently ran MiXCR on the RT-PCR reads; one entry per CDR3 protein. The sample contains over 800,000 distinct CDR3 sequences, less than 25% of which appear only once. Only a few counts were recorded for this clonotype. Its antigen is not identified. The study, taken as a whole, reports: Authors suggested each seasonal influenza vaccination recruits few new T cells.

This clonotype was sampled from a man in his fifties who received an inactivated influenza vaccine. The material was PBMCs from blood, obtained 5 to 6 days after vaccination.

CDR3: CASSEAPATNEKLFF. CDR3 bases: TGTGCCAGCAGTGAAGCTCCAGCAACTAATGAAAAACTGTTTTTT. The chain is built from TRBV6-1 and TRBJ1-4; D is unclear. Looked up from germline, CDR1 is MNHNS and CDR2 is SASEGT. V gave up 0 bases and J gave up 0 bases, with 5 bases separating them. The CDR3 is 15 amino acids.